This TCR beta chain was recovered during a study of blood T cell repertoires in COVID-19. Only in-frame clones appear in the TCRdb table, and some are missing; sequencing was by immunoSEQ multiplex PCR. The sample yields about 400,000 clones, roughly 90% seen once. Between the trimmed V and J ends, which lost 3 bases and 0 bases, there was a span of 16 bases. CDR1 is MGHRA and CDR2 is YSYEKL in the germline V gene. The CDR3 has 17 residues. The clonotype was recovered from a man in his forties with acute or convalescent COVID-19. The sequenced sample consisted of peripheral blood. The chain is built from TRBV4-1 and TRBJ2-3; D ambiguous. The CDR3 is CASSQRPAATSTDTQYF. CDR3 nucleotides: TGCGCCAGCAGCCAGAGACCCGCGGCAACTAGCACAGATACGCAGTATTTT.